What follows are 11 T cell receptor beta chains derived from one specimen sequenced in a study of blood T cell repertoires in COVID-19. TCRdb's copy holds only in-frame clones and misses some; the assay was immunoSEQ multiplex PCR. The sample contains 250,000 or so clones, roughly 85% of which appear only once. Sequencing used peripheral blood. These receptors originate from a young man with active or convalescent COVID-19.

The chain is built from TRBV5-1 and TRBJ2-1; tentative D call: TRBD1 (5 bases). This CDR3 region has 16 residues. The germline V and J ends were trimmed by 0 bases and 7 bases, with 17 bases remaining between them. The germline V gene has CDR1 SGHRS and CDR2 YFSETQ. The CDR3 loop reads CASSLAGRQGRNEQFF. The CDR3 coding sequence is TGCGCCAGCAGCTTGGCCGGAAGGCAGGGAAGGAATGAGCAGTTCTTC.

This sequence joins TRBV11-2 and TRBJ1-1; D is uncertain. CDR1 is SGHAT and CDR2 is FQNNGV in the germline V gene. V was shortened by 5 bases and J by 3 bases, with 13 bases between the two germline ends. The CDR3 has 14 residues. The CDR3 protein is CASSLLGAHTEAFF. CDR3 nucleotides: TGTGCCAGCAGCCTCTTGGGCGCACACACTGAAGCTTTCTTT.

The chain joins TRBV3-1 (or the pseudogene TRBV3-2) to TRBJ1-6; 9 bases align to TRBD1. The CDR3 spans 17 residues. V lost 4 bases to trimming and J lost 7 bases; unmatched junction nucleotides: 11. CDR1 and CDR2 from the germline V gene are LGHDT and YNNKEL (reference sequence). This CDR3 reads CASSLVPGQGRNSPLHF. DNA for the CDR3: TGTGCCAGCAGCCTTGTCCCGGGACAGGGAAGGAATTCACCCCTCCACTTT.

This chain links TRBV29-1 with TRBJ2-7, with TRBD1 as a possible D gene (5 bases). Germline V gene data show CDR1 as SQVTM and CDR2 as ANQGSEA. The CDR3 is made up of 13 amino acids. Trimming stripped 4 bases from V and 2 bases from J, with 12 bases between. Written as DNA, the CDR3 is TGCAGCGTTGCTCCAGGGCCCACCTACGAGCAGTACTTC. Translated: CSVAPGPTYEQYF.

The chain's CDR3 is CASSRGAGTLRDEQYF. CDR3 coding DNA: TGTGCCAGTAGTAGAGGGGCAGGGACACTAAGAGACGAGCAGTACTTC. The J gene is TRBJ2-7, the V gene TRBV19, with a tentative D call TRBD1 (6 bases). V lost 4 bases and J lost 5, with 21 bases in between. From germline, CDR1 is LNHDA and CDR2 SQIVND (reference sequence). This CDR3 comprises 16 residues.

The chain carries TRBV3-1 (or the pseudogene TRBV3-2) and TRBJ2-7, with TRBD2 matching over 8 bases. V shed 3 bases, J shed 2 bases, and the junction held 21 bases outside the gene matches. CDR3 length equals 20 residues. Germline CDR1 and CDR2: LGHDT and YNNKEL (reference sequence). Here the CDR3 DNA reads TGTGCCAGCAGCCACCGACCTCCCGGGACTAGAGCCACCCTGGCCTACGAGCAGTACTTC. It yields the protein CASSHRPPGTRATLAYEQYF.

V usage is TRBV6-2 or TRBV6-3 and J usage is TRBJ2-7; 13 bases line up with TRBD2. V shed 0 bases, J shed 3 bases, and the junction held 8 bases outside the gene matches. Germline CDR1 and CDR2: MNHEY and SVGEGT. The CDR3 is 18 amino acids. The CDR3 loop is CASSYSYGLAGVDYEQYF. CDR3 bases: TGTGCCAGCAGTTACTCGTATGGACTAGCGGGAGTCGACTACGAGCAGTACTTC.

The rearrangement links TRBV6-5 to TRBJ2-2; 8 bases fit TRBD2. With 10 bases clipped from V and 0 bases from J, the junction kept 4 bases outside the gene matches. Germline CDR1 MNHEY, CDR2 SVGAGI. The CDR3 runs 14 residues. This chain's CDR3 is CAIRGGSNTGELFF. The CDR3 DNA reads as TGTGCCATCCGGGGGGGCTCGAACACCGGGGAGCTGTTTTTT.

This clone has more than one count but fewer than ten. V usage is TRBV7-2 and J usage is TRBJ2-1; TRBD2 aligns across 10 bases. Germline-derived CDR1 and CDR2 are SGHTA and FQGNSA. The CDR3 runs 16 residues. V lost 4 bases to trimming and J lost 7 bases; unmatched junction nucleotides: 10. This CDR3 reads CASSWLAGAGRNEQFF. CDR3 nucleotides: TGTGCCAGCAGCTGGCTAGCGGGAGCGGGGAGGAATGAGCAGTTCTTC.

V is TRBV7-2 and J is TRBJ1-5; D may be TRBD1 (5 bases). This CDR3 contains 13 residues. V dropped 3 bases and J dropped 7 bases, with 10 bases sitting between them. Germline lookup yields CDR1 SGHTA and CDR2 FQGNSA. DNA for the CDR3: TGTGCCAGCAGCTTTGGGGGGATCCAGCCCCAGCATTTT. It is translated as CASSFGGIQPQHF.

The V gene is TRBV6-6, the J gene TRBJ2-1; maybe TRBD1 (6 bases). The V and J ends lost 5 bases and 7 bases respectively, with 18 bases between them. CDR1 is MNHNY and CDR2 is SVGAGI in the germline V gene (reference sequence). The CDR3 is made up of 15 amino acids. The CDR3 is CASSPGTRGSNEQFF. The DNA of the CDR3 is TGTGCCAGCAGTCCTGGGACCAGGGGATCGAATGAGCAGTTCTTC.